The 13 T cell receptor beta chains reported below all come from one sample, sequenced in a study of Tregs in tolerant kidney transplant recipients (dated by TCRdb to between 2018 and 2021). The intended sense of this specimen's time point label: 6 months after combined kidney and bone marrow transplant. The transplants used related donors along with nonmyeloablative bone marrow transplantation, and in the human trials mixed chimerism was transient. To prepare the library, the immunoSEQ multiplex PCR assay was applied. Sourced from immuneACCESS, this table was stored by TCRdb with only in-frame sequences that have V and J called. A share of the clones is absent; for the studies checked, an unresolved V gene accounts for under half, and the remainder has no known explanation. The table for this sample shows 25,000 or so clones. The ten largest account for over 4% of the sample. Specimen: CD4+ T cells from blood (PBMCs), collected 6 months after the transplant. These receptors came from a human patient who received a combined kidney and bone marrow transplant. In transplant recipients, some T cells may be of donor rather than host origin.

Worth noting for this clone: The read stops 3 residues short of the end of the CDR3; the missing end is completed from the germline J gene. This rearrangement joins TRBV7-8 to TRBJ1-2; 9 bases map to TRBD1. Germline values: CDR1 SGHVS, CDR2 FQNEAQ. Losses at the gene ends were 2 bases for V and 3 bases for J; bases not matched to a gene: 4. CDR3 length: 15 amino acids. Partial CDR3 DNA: TGTGCCAGCAGCTTATACAGGGGGCTCGACTATGGC. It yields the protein CASSLYRGLDYG. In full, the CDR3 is CASSLYRGLDYGYTF.

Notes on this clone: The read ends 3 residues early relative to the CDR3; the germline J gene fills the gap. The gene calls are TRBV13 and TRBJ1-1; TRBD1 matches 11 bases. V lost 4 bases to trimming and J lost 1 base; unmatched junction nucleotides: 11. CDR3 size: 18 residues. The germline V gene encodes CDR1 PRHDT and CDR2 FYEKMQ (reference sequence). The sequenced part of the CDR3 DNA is TGTGCCAGCAGCTCGAAGTGGACAGGGGGCATGAAGAACACTGAA. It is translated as CASSSKWTGGMKNTE. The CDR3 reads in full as CASSSKWTGGMKNTEAFF.

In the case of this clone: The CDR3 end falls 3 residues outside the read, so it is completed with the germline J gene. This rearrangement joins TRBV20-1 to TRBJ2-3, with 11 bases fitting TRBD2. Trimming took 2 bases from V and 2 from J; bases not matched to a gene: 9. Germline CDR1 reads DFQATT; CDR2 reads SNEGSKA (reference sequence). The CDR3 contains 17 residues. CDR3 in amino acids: CSARSLTSGVYTDTQYF. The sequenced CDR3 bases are TGCAGTGCTAGATCATTGACTAGCGGGGTTTACACAGATACG.

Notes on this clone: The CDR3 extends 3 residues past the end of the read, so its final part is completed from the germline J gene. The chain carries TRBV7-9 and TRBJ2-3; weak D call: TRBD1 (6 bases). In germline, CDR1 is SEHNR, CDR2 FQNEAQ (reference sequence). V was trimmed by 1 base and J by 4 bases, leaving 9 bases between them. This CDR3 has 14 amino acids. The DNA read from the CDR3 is TGTGCCAGCAGCTTAGATGGGGGCTCAGATACG. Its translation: CASSLDGGSDT. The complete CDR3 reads CASSLDGGSDTQYF.

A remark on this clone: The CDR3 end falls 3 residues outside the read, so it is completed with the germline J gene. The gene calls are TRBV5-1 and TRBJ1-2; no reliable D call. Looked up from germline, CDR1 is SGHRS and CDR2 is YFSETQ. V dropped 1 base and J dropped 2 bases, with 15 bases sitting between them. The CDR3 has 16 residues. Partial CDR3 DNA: TGCGCCAGCAGCTTGCACTACCCGGCGGGGAACTATGGC. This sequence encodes CASSLHYPAGNYG. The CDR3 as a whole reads CASSLHYPAGNYGYTF.

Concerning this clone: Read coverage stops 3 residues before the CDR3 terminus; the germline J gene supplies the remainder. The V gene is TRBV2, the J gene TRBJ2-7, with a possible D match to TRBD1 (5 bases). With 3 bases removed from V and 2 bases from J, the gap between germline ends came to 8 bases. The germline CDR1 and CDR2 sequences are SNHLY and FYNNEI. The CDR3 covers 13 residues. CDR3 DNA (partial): TGTGCCAGCAGTGAGGGGCGGACCTACGAG. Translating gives CASSEGRTYE. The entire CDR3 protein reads CASSEGRTYEQYF.

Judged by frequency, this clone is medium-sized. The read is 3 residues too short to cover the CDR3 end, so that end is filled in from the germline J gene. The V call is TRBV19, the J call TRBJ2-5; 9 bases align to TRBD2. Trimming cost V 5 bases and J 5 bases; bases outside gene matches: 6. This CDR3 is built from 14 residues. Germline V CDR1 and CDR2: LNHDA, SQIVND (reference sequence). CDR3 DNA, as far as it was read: TGTGCCAGTAGTCGTATCCTAGCGGGGGAGACC. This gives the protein CASSRILAGET. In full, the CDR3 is CASSRILAGETQYF.

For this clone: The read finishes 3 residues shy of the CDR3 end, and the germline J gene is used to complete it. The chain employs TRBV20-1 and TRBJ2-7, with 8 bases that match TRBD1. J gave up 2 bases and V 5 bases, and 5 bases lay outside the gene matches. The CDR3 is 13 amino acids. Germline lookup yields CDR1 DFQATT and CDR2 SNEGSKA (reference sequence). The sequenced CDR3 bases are TGCAGTGCTTTGACAGGGGTGCCCTACGAG. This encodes CSALTGVPYE. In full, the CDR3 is CSALTGVPYEQYF.

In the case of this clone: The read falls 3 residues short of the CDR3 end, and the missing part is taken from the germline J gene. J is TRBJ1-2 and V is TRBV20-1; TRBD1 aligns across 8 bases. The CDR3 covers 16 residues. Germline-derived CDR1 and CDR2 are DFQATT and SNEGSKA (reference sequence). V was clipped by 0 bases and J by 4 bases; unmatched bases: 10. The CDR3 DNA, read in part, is TGCAGTGCTAGAGATTGGAGGACAGGGTCAGGCTATGGC. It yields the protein CSARDWRTGSGYG. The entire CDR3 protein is CSARDWRTGSGYGYTF.

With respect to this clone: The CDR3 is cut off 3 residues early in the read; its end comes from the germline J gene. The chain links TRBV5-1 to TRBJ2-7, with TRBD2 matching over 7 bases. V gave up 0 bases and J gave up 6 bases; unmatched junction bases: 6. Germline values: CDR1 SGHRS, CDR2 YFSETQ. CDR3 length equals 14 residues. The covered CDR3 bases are TGCGCCAGCAGCTTGGGGACTAGGATAGGCGAG. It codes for CASSLGTRIGE. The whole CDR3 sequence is CASSLGTRIGEQYF.

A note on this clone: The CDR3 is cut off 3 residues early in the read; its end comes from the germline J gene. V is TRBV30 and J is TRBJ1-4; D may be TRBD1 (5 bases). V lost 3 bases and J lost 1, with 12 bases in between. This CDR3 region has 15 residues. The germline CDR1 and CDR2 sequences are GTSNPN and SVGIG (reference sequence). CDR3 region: CAWRRGSLTNEKLFF. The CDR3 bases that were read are TGTGCCTGGAGACGGGGGTCCTTAACTAATGAAAAA. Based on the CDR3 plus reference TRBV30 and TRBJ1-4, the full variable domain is SQTIHQWPATLVQPVGSPLSLECTVEGTSNPNLYWYRQAAGRGLQLLFYSVGIGQISSEVPQNLSASRPQDRQFILSSKKLLLSDSGFYLCAWRRGSLTNEKLFFGSGTQLSVL.

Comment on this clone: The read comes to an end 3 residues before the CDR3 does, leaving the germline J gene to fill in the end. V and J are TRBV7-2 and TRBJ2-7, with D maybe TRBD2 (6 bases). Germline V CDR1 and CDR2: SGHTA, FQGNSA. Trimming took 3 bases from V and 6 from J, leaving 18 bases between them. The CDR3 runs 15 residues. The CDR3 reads CASSLYRGGDLEQYF. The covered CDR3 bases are TGTGCCAGCAGCTTGTATAGAGGCGGGGACCTCGAG.

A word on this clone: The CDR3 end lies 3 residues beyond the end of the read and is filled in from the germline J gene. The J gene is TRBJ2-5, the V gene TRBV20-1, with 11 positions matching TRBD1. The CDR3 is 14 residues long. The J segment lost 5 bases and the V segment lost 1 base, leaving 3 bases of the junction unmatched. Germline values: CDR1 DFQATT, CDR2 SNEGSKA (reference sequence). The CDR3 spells CSARGTGGWETQYF. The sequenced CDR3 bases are TGCAGTGCTAGAGGGACAGGGGGCTGGGAGACC.